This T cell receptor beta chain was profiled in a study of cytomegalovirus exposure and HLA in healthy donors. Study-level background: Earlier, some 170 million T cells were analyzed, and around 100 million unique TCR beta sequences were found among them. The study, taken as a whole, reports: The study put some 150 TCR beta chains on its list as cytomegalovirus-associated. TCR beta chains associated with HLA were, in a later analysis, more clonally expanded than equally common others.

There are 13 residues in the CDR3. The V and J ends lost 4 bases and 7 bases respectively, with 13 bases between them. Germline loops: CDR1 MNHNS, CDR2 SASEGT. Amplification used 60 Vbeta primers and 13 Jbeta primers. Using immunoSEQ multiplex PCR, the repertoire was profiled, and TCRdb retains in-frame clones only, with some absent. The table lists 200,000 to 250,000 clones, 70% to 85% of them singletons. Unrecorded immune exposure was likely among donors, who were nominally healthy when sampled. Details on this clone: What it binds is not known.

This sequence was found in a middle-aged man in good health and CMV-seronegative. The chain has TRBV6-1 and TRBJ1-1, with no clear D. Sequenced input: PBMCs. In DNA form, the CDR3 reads TGTGCCAGCAGTGGTGGCGGCCACCGTGAAGCTTTCTTT. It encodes CASSGGGHREAFF.